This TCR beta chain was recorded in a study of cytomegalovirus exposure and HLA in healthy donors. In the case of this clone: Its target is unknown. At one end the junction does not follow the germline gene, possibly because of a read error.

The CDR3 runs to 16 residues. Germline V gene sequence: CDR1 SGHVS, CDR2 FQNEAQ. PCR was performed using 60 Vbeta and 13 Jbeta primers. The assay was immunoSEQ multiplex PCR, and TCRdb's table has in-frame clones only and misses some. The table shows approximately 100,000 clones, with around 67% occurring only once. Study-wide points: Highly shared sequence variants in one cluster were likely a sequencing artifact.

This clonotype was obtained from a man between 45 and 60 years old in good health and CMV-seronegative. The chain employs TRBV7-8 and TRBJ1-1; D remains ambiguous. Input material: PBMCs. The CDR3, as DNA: TGTGCCAGCAGCCTAGCGAGGGTAGGAACGAACACTGAAGCTTTCTTT. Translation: CASSLARVGTNTEAFF.